Below, 11 T cell receptor beta chains from the same sample are listed, as sequenced in a study of CD8+ T cells in alopecia areata. Treatment specified: oral pan-JAK inhibitor, 5-10 mg twice daily. Isolated RNA was reverse transcribed into cDNA used as the sequencing template. This table comes from immunoSEQ multiplex PCR, and its TCRdb copy is limited to in-frame clones, with some not included. The table records over 150,000 clones, approximately 56% of them present only once. The source material was CD4+ T cells sorted from blood, sampled at week 4, from a patient treated with tofacitinib. Every receptor here comes from a human donor with alopecia areata.

This clone came up once. V usage is TRBV29-1 and J usage is TRBJ1-2; 10 bases line up with TRBD1. This CDR3 comprises 13 residues. The V segment lost 4 bases and the J segment 7 bases; nucleotides outside the gene matches: 6. Germline CDR1 and CDR2: SQVTM and ANQGSEA. The CDR3 reads CSVATGGVIGYTF. The CDR3 DNA follows: TGCAGCGTTGCGACAGGGGGCGTGATTGGCTACACCTTC.

This clone was picked up a small number of times. This chain joins TRBV30 and TRBJ1-1; no clear D gene. This CDR3 is 12 amino acids long. Looked up from germline, CDR1 is GTSNPN and CDR2 is SVGIG (reference sequence). Trimming shortened V by 0 bases and J by 7 bases, and 9 bases separated the two germline ends. The CDR3 nucleotides read TGTGCCTGGAGTGTACGAAACGTTGAAGCTTTCTTT. Protein: CAWSVRNVEAFF.

The rearrangement joins TRBV11-2 to TRBJ1-4; 9 nucleotides line up with TRBD1. Germline CDR1 and CDR2: SGHAT and FQNNGV. Trimming removed 5 bases from V and 12 bases from J; junction bases left unmatched: 16. The CDR3 totals 16 residues. CDR3 loop: CASSPLGGTGSTQLFF. CDR3 sequence (DNA): TGTGCCAGCAGCCCACTGGGAGGGACAGGGAGTACGCAACTGTTTTTT.

This clone was detected a few times. V is TRBV5-1 and J is TRBJ2-5, with 9 bases that match TRBD1. This CDR3 has 16 residues. J gave up 5 bases and V 5 bases, and 13 bases lay outside the gene matches. CDR1 and CDR2 (germline): SGHRS, YFSETQ. The CDR3 coding sequence is TGCGCCAGCAGAGTGACAGGGGGAGCCCCCCCGGAGACCCAGTACTTC. Its translation: CASRVTGGAPPETQYF.

This clone was found a few times. This chain connects TRBV15 to TRBJ2-1; a possible D gene is TRBD2 (5 bases). Trimming took off 3 bases at V and 5 bases at J, with 14 bases between the two ends. The CDR3 contains 15 residues. Germline V CDR1 and CDR2: LNHNV, YYDKDF (reference sequence). The CDR3 nucleotides read TGTGCCACCAGCAGTTGGGGTAGCGATAACAATGAGCAGTTCTTC. Amino acid sequence: CATSSWGSDNNEQFF.

This rearrangement joins TRBV28 to TRBJ2-5, with no clear D. The V gene's germline CDR1 is MDHEN and CDR2 SYDVKM. V was shortened by 2 bases and J by 7 bases, with 14 bases between the two germline ends. This CDR3 spans 14 amino acids. As DNA, the CDR3 is TGTGCCAGCAGTTTACATACGGTCCCAAGGACCCAGTACTTC. Residues: CASSLHTVPRTQYF. The variable domain in full, completed from reference TRBV28 and TRBJ2-5, reads DVKVTQSSRYLVKRTGEKVFLECVQDMDHENMFWYRQDPGLGLRLIYFSYDVKMKEKGDIPEGYSVSREKKERFSLILESASTNQTSMYLCASSLHTVPRTQYFGPGTRLLVL.

The chain recombines TRBV5-1 with TRBJ2-2, with 11 nucleotides matching TRBD1. The germline CDR1 and CDR2 sequences are SGHRS and YFSETQ. The CDR3 is 17 amino acids. The V and J ends lost 3 bases and 5 bases, in that order; junction bases with no gene match: 9. The CDR3 loop reads CASSSSLGTGGTGELFF. CDR3 in DNA: TGCGCCAGCAGCTCGAGCCTCGGGACAGGGGGGACCGGGGAGCTGTTTTTT.

The genes are TRBV11-2 and TRBJ2-7; D is unclear. The V end lost 5 bases, the J end lost 5 bases, and 10 bases lay between the germline ends. This CDR3 region has 12 residues. Germline V gene data show CDR1 as SGHAT and CDR2 as FQNNGV. The CDR3 region has the DNA TGTGCCAGCAGCGTAAATTACCACGAGCAGTACTTC. Protein sequence: CASSVNYHEQYF.

This clone was detected a few times. This rearrangement joins TRBV7-2 to TRBJ2-2; D is undetermined. CDR1 is SGHTA, CDR2 FQGNSA, per germline. V was cut by 0 bases and J by 7 bases, with 9 bases left in between. There are 14 residues in the CDR3. CDR3: CASSLAMGFGELFF. The CDR3 nucleotides are TGTGCCAGCAGCTTAGCGATGGGGTTCGGGGAGCTGTTTTTT. The variable domain in full, with the rest retrieved from reference TRBV7-2 and TRBJ2-2, is GAGVSQSPSNKVTEKGKDVELRCDPISGHTALYWYRQSLGQGLEFLIYFQGNSAPDKSGLPSDRFSAERTGGSVSTLTIQRTQQEDSAVYLCASSLAMGFGELFFGEGSRLTVL.

The chain carries TRBV4-1 and TRBJ2-7; TRBD2 might be the D (6 bases). The CDR3 contains 15 residues. Deletions cut 1 base from V and 7 bases from J, with 17 bases between. CDR1 is MGHRA, CDR2 YSYEKL, per germline. The CDR3 loop reads CASSQGLEKVREQYF. CDR3 bases: TGCGCCAGCAGCCAAGGACTAGAGAAAGTGAGGGAGCAGTACTTC.

The genes are TRBV7-2 and TRBJ2-2; D gene unclear. The CDR3 is 14 amino acids. V shed 0 bases and J shed 1 base, with 3 bases lying between them. Per germline, CDR1 SGHTA and CDR2 FQGNSA. The CDR3 DNA follows: TGTGCCAGCAGCTTAGCTAGGAACACCGGGGAGCTGTTTTTT. It translates to CASSLARNTGELFF.